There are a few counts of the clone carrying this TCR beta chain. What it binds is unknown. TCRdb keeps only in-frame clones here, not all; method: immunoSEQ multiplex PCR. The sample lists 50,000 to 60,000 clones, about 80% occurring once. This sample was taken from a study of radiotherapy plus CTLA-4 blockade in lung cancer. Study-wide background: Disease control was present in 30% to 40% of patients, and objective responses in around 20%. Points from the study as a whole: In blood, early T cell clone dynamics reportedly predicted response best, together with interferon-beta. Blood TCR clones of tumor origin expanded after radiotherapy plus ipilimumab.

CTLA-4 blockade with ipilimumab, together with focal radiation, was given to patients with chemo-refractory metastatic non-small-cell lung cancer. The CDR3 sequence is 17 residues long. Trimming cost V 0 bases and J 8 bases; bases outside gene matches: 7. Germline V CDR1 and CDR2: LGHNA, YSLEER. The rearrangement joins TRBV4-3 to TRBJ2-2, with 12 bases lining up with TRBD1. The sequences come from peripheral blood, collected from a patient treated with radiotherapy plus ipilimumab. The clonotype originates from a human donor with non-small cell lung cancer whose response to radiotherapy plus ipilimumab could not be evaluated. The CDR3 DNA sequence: TGCGCCAGCAGCCAAGATCGGGGACAGGGGGCTCTTGGGGAGCTGTTTTTT. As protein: CASSQDRGQGALGELFF.